These T cell receptor beta chains were read from a single sample in a study of breast tumors, draining lymph nodes, adjacent tissues. Using its own MiXCR run on the multiplex PCR reads, TCRdb lists one record per CDR3 protein. Of roughly 80,000 distinct CDR3 sequences detected, approximately 19% appear once; the ten largest clones hold about 2.4%. The sequenced material came from axillary lymph node tissue. These receptors originate from a female donor with breast cancer. Some clones in this sample may be carry-over from other donors' samples. CDR3s include the opening cysteine and the closing phenylalanine or tryptophan. D genes are given only for firm matches. The size field is filled for only some rows; it gives once, few, many or a size class.

cdr3_length | j_call | clone_size | v_call | d_call | cdr3_aa | cdr3_nt
15 | TRBJ2-7 | many | TRBV6-5 | TRBD2 | CASRWGREGSYEQYF | TGTGCCAGCAGGTGGGGGCGGGAGGGGTCCTACGAGCAGTACTTC
15 | TRBJ2-7 | NA | TRBV28 | NA | CASSSRQVLQYEQYF | TGTGCCAGCAGTTCCCGACAGGTTCTTCAGTACGAGCAGTACTTC
13 | TRBJ2-3 | many | TRBV24-1 | NA | CATSDLGSATQYF | TGTGCCACCAGTGATTTAGGCTCCGCGACGCAGTATTTT
14 | TRBJ2-7 | many | TRBV5-1 | TRBD1 | CASSWAGQGYEQYF | TGCGCCAGCAGTTGGGCGGGACAGGGCTACGAGCAGTACTTC
15 | TRBJ2-5 | many | TRBV5-5 | TRBD2 | CASSLVGLGIETQYF | TGTGCCAGCAGCTTAGTGGGACTAGGAATTGAGACCCAGTACTTC
12 | TRBJ1-1 | NA | TRBV5-1 | TRBD1 | CASSLRDSEAFF | TGCGCCAGCAGCTTGAGGGACAGCGAAGCTTTCTTT
14 | TRBJ1-5 | NA | TRBV28 | TRBD1 | CASILTGQNQPQHF | TGTGCCAGCATCCTGACAGGGCAAAATCAGCCCCAGCATTTT
11 | TRBJ1-2 | many | TRBV7-9 | NA | CASSSSGGYTF | TGTGCCAGCAGCTCCTCGGGAGGCTACACCTTC
16 | TRBJ2-1 | few | TRBV6-1 | TRBD2 | CASSGRTSGRLDEQFF | TGTGCCAGCAGTGGGAGGACTAGCGGGAGGCTCGATGAGCAGTTCTTC
16 | TRBJ1-4 | many | TRBV9 | NA | CASSLDARANGEKLFF | TGTGCCAGCAGCCTAGACGCGAGGGCAAATGGTGAAAAACTGTTTTTT
15 | TRBJ2-3 | many | TRBV20-1 | NA | CSARAKFTLTDTQYF | TGCAGTGCTAGAGCTAAGTTCACTCTGACAGATACGCAGTATTTT
16 | TRBJ2-3 | many | TRBV4-2 | TRBD2 | CASSPGLAGGADTQYF | TGTGCCAGCAGCCCTGGACTAGCGGGAGGGGCAGATACGCAGTATTTT
17 | TRBJ2-7 | many | TRBV20-1 | NA | CSARVDLRRSDSYEQYF | TGCAGTGCTAGAGTAGATTTACGGAGGTCCGACTCCTACGAGCAGTACTTC
13 | TRBJ2-7 | many | TRBV24-1 | NA | CATSDGQVHEQYF | TGTGCCACCAGTGATGGGCAGGTCCACGAGCAGTACTTC
14 | TRBJ2-1 | many | TRBV16 | NA | CASSHSRTDNEQFF | TGTGCCAGCAGCCACTCACGAACAGACAATGAGCAGTTCTTC
18 | TRBJ1-2 | many | TRBV19 | TRBD1 | CASSRFWDRGTSNYGYTF | TGTGCCAGTAGTAGGTTCTGGGACAGGGGGACGTCCAACTATGGCTACACCTTC
15 | TRBJ2-1 | many | TRBV5-1 | TRBD1 | CASSDRQGLINEQFF | TGCGCCAGCAGCGACCGACAGGGGTTAATCAATGAGCAGTTCTTC
16 | TRBJ2-1 | few | TRBV4-3 | NA | CASSQDWGLGPLRQFF | TGCGCCAGCAGCCAAGATTGGGGGCTTGGGCCGCTCCGGCAGTTCTTC